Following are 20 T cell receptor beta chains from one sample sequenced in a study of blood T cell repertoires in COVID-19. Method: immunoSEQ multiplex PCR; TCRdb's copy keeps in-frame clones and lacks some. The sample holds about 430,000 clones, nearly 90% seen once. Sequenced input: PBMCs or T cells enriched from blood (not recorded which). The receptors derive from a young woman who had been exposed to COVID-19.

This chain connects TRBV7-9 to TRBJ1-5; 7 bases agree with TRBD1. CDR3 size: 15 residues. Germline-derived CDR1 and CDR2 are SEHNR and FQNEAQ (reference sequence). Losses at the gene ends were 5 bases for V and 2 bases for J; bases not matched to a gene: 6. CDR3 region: CASSTSGTGNQPQHF. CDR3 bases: TGTGCCAGCAGCACATCCGGGACAGGCAATCAGCCCCAGCATTTT.

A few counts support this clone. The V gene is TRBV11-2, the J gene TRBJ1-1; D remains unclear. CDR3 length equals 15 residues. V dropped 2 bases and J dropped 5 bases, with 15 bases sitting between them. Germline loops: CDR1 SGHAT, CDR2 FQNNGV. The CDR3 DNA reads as TGTGCCAGCAGCTTACCCTTCAGTAGAGGGACTGAAGCTTTCTTT. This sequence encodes CASSLPFSRGTEAFF.

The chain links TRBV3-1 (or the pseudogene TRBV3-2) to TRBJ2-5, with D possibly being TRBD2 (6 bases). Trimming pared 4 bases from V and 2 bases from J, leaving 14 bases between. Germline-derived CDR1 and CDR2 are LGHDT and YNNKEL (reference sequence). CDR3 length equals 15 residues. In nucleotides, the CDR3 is TGTGCCAGCAGCCCATGGGACTCCTTACAAGAGACCCAGTACTTC. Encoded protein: CASSPWDSLQETQYF.

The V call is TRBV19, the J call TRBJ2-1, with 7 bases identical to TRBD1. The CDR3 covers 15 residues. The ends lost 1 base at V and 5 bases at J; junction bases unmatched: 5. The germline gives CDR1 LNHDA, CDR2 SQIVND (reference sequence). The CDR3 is CASSIVLGTDNEQFF. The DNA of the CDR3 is TGTGCCAGTAGTATAGTCCTAGGGACAGACAATGAGCAGTTCTTC.

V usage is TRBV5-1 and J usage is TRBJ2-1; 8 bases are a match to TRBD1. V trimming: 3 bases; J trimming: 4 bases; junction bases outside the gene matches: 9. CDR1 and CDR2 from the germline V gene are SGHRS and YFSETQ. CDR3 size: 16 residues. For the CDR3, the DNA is TGCGCCAGCAGCTCGCCAGGACAGGGTCGTTACAATGAGCAGTTCTTC. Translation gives CASSSPGQGRYNEQFF.

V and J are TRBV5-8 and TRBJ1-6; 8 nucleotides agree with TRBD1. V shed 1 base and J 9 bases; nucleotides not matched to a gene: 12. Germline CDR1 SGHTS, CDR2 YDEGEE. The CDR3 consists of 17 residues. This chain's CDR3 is CASSLLVGQGVSSPLHF. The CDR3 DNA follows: TGTGCCAGCAGCTTGTTGGTAGGACAGGGCGTGTCTTCACCCCTCCACTTT. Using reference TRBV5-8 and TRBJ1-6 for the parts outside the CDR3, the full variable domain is EAGVTQSPTHLIKTRGQQATLRCSPISGHTSVYWYQQALGLGLQFLLWYDEGEERNRGNFPPRFSGRQFPNYSSELNVNALELEDSALYLCASSLLVGQGVSSPLHFGNGTRLTVT.

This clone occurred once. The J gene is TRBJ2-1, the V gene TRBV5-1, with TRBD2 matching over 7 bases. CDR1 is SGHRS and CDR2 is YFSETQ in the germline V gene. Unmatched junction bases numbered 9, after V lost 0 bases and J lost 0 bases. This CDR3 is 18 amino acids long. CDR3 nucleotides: TGCGCCAGCAGCTTGGGAAACTGGCGGGGGAGCTCCTACAATGAGCAGTTCTTC. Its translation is CASSLGNWRGSSYNEQFF.

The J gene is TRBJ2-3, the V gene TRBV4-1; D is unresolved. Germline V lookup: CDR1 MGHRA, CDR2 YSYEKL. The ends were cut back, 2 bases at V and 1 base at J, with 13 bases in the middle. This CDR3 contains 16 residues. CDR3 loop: CASSQSAAKGTDTQYF. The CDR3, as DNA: TGCGCCAGCAGCCAATCCGCGGCCAAAGGCACAGATACGCAGTATTTT.

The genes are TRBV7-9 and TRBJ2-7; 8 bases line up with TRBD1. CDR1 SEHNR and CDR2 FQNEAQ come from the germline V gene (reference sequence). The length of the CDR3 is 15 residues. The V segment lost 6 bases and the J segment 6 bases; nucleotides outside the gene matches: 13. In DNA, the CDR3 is TGTGCCAGCAGTCACGGGACAGGTGGAAAAACCGAGCAGTACTTC. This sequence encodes CASSHGTGGKTEQYF.

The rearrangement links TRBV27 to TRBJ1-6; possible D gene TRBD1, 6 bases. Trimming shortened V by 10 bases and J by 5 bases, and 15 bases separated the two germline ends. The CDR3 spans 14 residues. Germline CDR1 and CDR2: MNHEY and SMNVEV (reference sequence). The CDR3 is CATQAGVNNSPLHF. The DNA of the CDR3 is TGTGCCACCCAAGCAGGGGTAAATAATTCACCCCTCCACTTT.

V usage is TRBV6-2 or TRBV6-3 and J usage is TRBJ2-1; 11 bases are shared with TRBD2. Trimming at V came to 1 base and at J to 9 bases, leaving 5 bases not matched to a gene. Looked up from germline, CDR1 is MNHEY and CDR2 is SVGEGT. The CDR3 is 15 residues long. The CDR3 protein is CASSYLAGGPSEQFF. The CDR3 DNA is TGTGCCAGCAGTTACTTAGCGGGAGGGCCGAGTGAGCAGTTCTTC.

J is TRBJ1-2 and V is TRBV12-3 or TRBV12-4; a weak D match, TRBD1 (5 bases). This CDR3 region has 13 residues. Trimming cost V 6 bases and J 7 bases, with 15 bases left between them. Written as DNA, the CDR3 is TGTGCCAGCAGGTACCAGGGTACCGCTGGCTACACCTTC. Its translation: CASRYQGTAGYTF.

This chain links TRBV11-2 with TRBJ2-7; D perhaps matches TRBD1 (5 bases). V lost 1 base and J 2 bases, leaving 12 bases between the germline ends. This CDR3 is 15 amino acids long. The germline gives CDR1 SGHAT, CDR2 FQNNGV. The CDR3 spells CASSLGQGSPYEQYF. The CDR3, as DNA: TGTGCCAGCAGCTTAGGGCAGGGCTCTCCCTACGAGCAGTACTTC.

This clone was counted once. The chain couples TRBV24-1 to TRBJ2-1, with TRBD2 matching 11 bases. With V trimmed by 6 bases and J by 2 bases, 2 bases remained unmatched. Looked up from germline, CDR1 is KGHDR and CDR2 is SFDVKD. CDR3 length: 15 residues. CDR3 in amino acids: CATSPTSGAYNEQFF. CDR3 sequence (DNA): TGTGCCACCAGTCCGACTAGCGGGGCCTACAATGAGCAGTTCTTC.

CDR3 amino acids: CASSHSRGSYGYTF. The CDR3 region has the DNA TGCGCCAGCAGTCATTCTAGGGGAAGCTATGGCTACACCTTC. The chain combines TRBV23-1 with TRBJ1-2; the D gene is possibly TRBD1 (5 bases). TRBV23-1 is an ORF, with its function uncertain. This CDR3 is 14 amino acids long. Trimming took 3 bases from V and 4 from J, leaving 12 bases between them.

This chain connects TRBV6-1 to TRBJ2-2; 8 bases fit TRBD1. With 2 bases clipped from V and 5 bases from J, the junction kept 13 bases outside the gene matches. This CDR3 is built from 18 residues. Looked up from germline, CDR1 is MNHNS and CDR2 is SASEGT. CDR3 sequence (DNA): TGTGCCAGCAGTGAAACTTGGTGGCAGGGGGCGCATACCGGGGAGCTGTTTTTT. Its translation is CASSETWWQGAHTGELFF.

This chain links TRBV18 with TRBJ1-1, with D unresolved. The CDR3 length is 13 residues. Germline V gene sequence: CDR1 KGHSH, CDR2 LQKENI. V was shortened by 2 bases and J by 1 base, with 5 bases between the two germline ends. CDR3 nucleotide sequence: TGTGCCAGCTCACCAGAGGGGAACACTGAAGCTTTCTTT. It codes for CASSPEGNTEAFF.

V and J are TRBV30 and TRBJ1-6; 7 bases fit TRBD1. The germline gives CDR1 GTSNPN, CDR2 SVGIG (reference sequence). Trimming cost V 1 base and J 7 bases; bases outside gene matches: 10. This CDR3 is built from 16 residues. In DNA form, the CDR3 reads TGTGCCTGGAGTGCCTGGTCAGACAGGGCGAATTCACCCCTCCACTTT. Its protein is CAWSAWSDRANSPLHF.

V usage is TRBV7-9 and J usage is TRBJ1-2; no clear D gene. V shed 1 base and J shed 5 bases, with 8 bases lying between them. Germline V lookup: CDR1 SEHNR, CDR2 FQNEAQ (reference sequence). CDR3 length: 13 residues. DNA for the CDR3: TGTGCCAGCAGCTTAGAGGCGGGTTATGGCTACACCTTC. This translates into CASSLEAGYGYTF.

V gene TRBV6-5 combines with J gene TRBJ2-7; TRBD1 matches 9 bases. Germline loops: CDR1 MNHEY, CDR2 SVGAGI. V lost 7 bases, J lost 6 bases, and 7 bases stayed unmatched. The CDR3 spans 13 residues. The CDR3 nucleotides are TGTGCCAGCAACGCGGACAGGGGACGCGAGCAGTACTTC. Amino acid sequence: CASNADRGREQYF.